This T cell receptor (beta chain) was retrieved from a study of human T cells and chemical hapten exposure. The time point was: patch test 3, about 24 weeks after DPC sensitization. Regarding treatment: therapeutic diphenylcyclopropenone sensitization with weekly scalp DPC. This CDR3 region has 13 residues. V was trimmed by 3 bases and J by 5 bases, leaving 10 bases between them. Per germline, CDR1 SGHTA and CDR2 FQGNSA. As the library was built, unique molecular identifiers were attached to individual cDNA molecules. TCRdb re-analysed the RACE reads in MiXCR, keeping a single row per CDR3 protein. Altogether about 84,000 distinct CDR3 sequences are present, approximately 10% being singletons, with the ten largest covering more than 3%.

The sequencing here drew on whole blood, taken in connection with sensitization to the hapten diphenylcyclopropenone (DPC). The clonotype was recovered from a woman between 45 and 60 years old with alopecia areata. Some clones in this sample may be carry-over from other donors' samples. This rearrangement joins TRBV7-2 to TRBJ1-1; TRBD1 might be the D (5 bases). The CDR3 spells CASSFGTQTEAFF. For the CDR3, the DNA is TGTGCCAGCAGCTTTGGGACTCAGACTGAAGCTTTCTTT. Full variable domain (outside the CDR3, taken from reference TRBV7-2 and TRBJ1-1): GAGVSQSPSNKVTEKGKDVELRCDPISGHTALYWYRQSLGQGLEFLIYFQGNSAPDKSGLPSDRFSAERTGGSVSTLTIQRTQQEDSAVYLCASSFGTQTEAFFGQGTRLTVV.